The source of this T cell receptor beta chain is a study of monozygotic twins with inflammatory bowel disease (dated by TCRdb to the late 2010s). Regarding the complete study: The full study comprised around 28 monozygotic twin pairs: nine German pairs (four IBD-concordant, five IBD-discordant) and 19 IBD-discordant Danish pairs. The search for disease-associated traits relied mainly on comparing IBD patients with their genetically identical healthy co-twins within discordant pairs. Each individual had, on average, about 151 000 unique TCRalpha sequences and 181 000 unique TCRbeta sequences available for analysis. Findings and caveats that apply to the study as a whole: Because patients received different immunosuppressive treatments, the repertoires may have picked up extra background noise and variability between individuals. Compared with healthy twins, IBD patients had fewer clonotypes in common with other individuals, a difference most pronounced in patients showing signs of disease activity. No single strong signal or clonotype linked to IBD turned up in the results, so the idea that one exists was not supported. No difference in repertoire similarity was observed between concordant and discordant twins, possibly owing to limited statistical power. Measured by the inverse Simpson index, TCRbeta repertoire diversity was lower in IBD patients than in their healthy co-twins. Different T cell subtypes could not be distinguished in the analysis.

Comments on this clonotype: Its antigen target is currently unknown.

For CDR1 and CDR2, the germline V gene (reference sequence) lists DFQATT and SNEGSKA. Measured from the cysteine to the phenylalanine, the CDR3 is 13 residues long. This entry has no DNA. From each donor, an approximately 2.3 ml peripheral blood sample was drawn into PAXgene tubes and stored at -80 degrees C. Without T cell sorting, total RNA was isolated from whole blood using the PAXgene blood miRNA kit on an automated QIAcube. Peripheral blood from monozygotic twin pairs, either concordant or discordant for inflammatory bowel disease, underwent deep TCRalpha and TCRbeta repertoire profiling that used unique molecular barcoding. For every twin pair, smoking habits were documented, and each individual was categorised as a current, former or never smoker. Library construction relied on 5' RACE. Each TCR library was prepared from about 3.5 ug of total RNA. For each sample, cDNA synthesis was carried out in eight separate reactions using SMARTScribe reverse transcriptase. During cDNA synthesis, template switching introduced unique molecular identifiers that contained a 6-nucleotide sample barcode. TCRalpha and TCRbeta cDNA was amplified by two nested PCRs of 16 and 9 cycles, with bead purification after each PCR. Before amplification, the cDNA was treated with uracil DNA-glycosylase and purified using the QIAquick PCR purification kit. In the second PCR, Illumina TruSeq-compatible adapters and sample-specific barcodes were added. Library quality and concentration were checked on TapeStation and Qubit, and libraries were pooled at approximately 5 ng each. The pooled libraries were sequenced with 2 x 100 bp reads and custom sequencing primers on an Illumina HiSeq2500 single-index Rapid Run. As for the original processing: MiGEC version 1.2.6 was used for UMI-based consensus assembly, which corrected PCR and sequencing errors. MiXCR version 2.1.1 handled V(D)J alignment, clonotype assembly and CDR3 extraction. Normalisation of gene usage, clonotype sharing and MAIT/NKT TCR abundance was achieved by analysing the top 1000, 10 000 and 20 000 clonotypes per sample. Diversity was computed as the inverse Simpson index with the vegan R package after downsampling to 27 000 UMIs. Statistical testing used paired Mann-Whitney U tests on the discordant twin pairs and applied Benjamini-Hochberg correction for multiple testing. TCRdb reprocessed the reads, so every CDR3 protein sequence counts as one entry and DNA is not shown. TCRdb's processing, not the study's, gives the V and J calls here. The sample's records list about 380,000 distinct CDR3 sequences. In total, the top ten clones hold roughly 2.6% of the sample.

The clonotype comes from a human donor with ulcerative colitis or Crohn's disease, or a healthy co-twin of an affected twin (not recorded which). The rearranged segments are TRBV20-1 and TRBJ2-5; TCRdb designates TRBD1, a call that cannot be tested without DNA. The specimen was blood. For the CDR3, the sequence is CSAIRGRVETQYF.